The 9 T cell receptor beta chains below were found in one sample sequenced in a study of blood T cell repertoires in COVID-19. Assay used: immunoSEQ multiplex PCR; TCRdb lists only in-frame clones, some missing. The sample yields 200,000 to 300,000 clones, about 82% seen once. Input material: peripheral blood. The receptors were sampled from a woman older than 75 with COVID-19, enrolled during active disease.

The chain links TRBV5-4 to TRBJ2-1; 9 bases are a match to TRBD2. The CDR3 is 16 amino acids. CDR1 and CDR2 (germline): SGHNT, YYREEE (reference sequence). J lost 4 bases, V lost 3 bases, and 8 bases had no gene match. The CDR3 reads CASSSLAGTSYNEQFF. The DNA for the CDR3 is TGTGCCAGCAGCTCGCTAGCGGGGACCTCGTACAATGAGCAGTTCTTC.

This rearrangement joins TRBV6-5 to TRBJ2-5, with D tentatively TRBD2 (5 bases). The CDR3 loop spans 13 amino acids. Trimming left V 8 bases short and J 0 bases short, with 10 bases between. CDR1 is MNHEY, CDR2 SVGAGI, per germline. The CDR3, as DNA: TGTGCCAGCCGCAAGCGGAACCAAGAGACCCAGTACTTC. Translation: CASRKRNQETQYF.

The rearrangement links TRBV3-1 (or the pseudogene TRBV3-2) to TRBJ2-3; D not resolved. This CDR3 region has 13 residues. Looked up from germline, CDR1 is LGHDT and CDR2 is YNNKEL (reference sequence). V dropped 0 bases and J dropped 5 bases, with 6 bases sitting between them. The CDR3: CASSQDERDTQYF. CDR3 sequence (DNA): TGTGCCAGCAGCCAAGATGAGCGAGATACGCAGTATTTT.

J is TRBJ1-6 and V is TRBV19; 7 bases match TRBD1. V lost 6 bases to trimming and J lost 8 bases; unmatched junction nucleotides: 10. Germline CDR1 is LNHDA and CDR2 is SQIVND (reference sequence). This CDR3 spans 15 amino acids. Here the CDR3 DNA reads TGTGCCAGTAGGAGTCCGGGACAGTTGGATTCACCCCTCCACTTT. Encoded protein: CASRSPGQLDSPLHF.

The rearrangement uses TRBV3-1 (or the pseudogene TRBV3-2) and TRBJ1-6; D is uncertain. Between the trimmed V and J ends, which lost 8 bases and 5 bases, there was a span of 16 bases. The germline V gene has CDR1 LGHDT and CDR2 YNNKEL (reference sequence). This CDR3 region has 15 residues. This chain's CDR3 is CASRSPGIHNSPLHF. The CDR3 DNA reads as TGTGCCAGCCGGTCCCCGGGTATTCATAATTCACCCCTCCACTTT.

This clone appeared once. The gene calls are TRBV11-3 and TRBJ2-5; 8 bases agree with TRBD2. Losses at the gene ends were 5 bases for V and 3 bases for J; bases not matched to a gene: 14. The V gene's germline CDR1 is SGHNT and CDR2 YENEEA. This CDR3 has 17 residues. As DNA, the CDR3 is TGTGCCAGCAGCCCCGGGGCACTGAGCGGGGGTGAAGAGACCCAGTACTTC. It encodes CASSPGALSGGEETQYF.

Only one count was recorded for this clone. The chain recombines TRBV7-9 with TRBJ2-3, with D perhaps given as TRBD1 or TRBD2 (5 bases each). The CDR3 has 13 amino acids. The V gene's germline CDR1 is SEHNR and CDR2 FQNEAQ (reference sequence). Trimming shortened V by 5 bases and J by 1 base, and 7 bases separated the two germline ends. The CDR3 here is CASSRGGTDTQYF. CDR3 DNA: TGTGCCAGCAGCAGGGGAGGCACAGATACGCAGTATTTT.

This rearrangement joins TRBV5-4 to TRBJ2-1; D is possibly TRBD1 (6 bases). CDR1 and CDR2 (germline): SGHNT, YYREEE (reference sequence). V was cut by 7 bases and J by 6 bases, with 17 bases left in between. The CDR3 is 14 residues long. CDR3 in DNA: TGTGCCAGCCACAAGGGGGAGAGAGGCAATGAGCAGTTCTTC. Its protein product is CASHKGERGNEQFF.

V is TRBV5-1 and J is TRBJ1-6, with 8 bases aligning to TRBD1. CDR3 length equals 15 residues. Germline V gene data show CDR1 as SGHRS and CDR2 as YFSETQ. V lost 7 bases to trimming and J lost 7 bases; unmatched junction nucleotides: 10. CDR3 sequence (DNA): TGCGCCAGCTCAGCCCGGACAGGGACAAATTCACCCCTCCACTTT. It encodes CASSARTGTNSPLHF. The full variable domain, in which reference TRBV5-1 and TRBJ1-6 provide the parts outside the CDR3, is KAGVTQTPRYLIKTRGQQVTLSCSPISGHRSVSWYQQTPGQGLQFLFEYFSETQRNKGNFPGRFSGRQFSNSRSEMNVSTLELGDSALYLCASSARTGTNSPLHFGNGTRLTVT.